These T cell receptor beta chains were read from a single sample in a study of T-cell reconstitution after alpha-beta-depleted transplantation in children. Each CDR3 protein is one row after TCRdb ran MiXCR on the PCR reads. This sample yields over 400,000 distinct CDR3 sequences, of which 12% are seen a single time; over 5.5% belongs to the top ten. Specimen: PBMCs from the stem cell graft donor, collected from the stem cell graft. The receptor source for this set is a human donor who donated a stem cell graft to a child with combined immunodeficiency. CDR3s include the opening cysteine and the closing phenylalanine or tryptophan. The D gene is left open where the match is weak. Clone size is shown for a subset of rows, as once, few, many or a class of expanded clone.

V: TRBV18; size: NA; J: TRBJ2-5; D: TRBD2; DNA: TGTGCCAGCTCACCAGAGGGACTAGCGGGAGGAAACCAAGAGACCCAGTACTTC; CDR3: CASSPEGLAGGNQETQYF
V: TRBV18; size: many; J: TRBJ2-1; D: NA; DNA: TGTGCCAGCTCACGGGCCGACCGGGATTTGGTTAATGAGCAGTTCTTC; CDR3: CASSRADRDLVNEQFF
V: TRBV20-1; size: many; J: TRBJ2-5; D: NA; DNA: TGCAGTGCACACAGGGTGTGGGGAGAGACCCAGTACTTC; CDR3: CSAHRVWGETQYF
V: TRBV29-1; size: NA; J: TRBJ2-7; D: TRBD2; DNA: TGCAGCGCTATGCTAGCGGCCAGTCCCTACGAGCAGTACTTC; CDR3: CSAMLAASPYEQYF
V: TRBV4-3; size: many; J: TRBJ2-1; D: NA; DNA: TGCGCCAGCAGCCAAGATCTTTGGGGGTACAATGAGCAGTTCTTC; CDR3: CASSQDLWGYNEQFF
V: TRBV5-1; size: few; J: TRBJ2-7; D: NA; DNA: TGCGCCAGCAGCCCCCACTCAGGATACGGAGAGCAGTACTTC; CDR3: CASSPHSGYGEQYF
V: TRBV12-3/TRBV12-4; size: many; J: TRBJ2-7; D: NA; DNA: TGTGCCAGCAGTTTTCAGGGGAGTGGGTCCTACGAGCAGTACTTC; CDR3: CASSFQGSGSYEQYF
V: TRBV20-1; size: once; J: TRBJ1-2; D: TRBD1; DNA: TGCAGTGCTAGCGGGACAGTCTATGGCTACACCTTC; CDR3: CSASGTVYGYTF
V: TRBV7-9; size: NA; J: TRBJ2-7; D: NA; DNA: TGTGCCAGCAGCTTAGCCACGTCAGGCGAGCAGTACTTC; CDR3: CASSLATSGEQYF
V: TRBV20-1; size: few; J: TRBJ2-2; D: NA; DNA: TGCAGTGCTAGAGGATCTAAAGTGGCGGAGGCCGGGGAGCTGTTTTTT; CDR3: CSARGSKVAEAGELFF
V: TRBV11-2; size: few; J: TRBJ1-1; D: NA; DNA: TGTGCCAGCAGCCCTTTGGGGCTGAACACTGAAGCTTTCTTT; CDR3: CASSPLGLNTEAFF
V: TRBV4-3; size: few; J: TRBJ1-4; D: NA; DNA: TGCGCCAGCAGCCAAGATGGAGGGGTGGGGAATGAAAAACTGTTTTTT; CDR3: CASSQDGGVGNEKLFF
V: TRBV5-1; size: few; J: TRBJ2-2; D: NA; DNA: TGCGCCAGCAGCTTGGAAGGGACAACCGGGGAGCTGTTTTTT; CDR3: CASSLEGTTGELFF
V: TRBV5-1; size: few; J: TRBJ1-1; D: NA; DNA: TGCGCCAGCAGCTTGGTAGGCCGCAGCAGAGCGTTGAACACTGAAGCTTTCTTT; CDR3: CASSLVGRSRALNTEAFF
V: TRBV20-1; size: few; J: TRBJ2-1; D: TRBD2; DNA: TGCAGTGCTAGAAGGCTAGCGGGAGCTTCCCACAATGAGCAGTTCTTC; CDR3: CSARRLAGASHNEQFF
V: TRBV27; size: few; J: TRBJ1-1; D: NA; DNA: TGTGCCAGCAGTTTATCCGGGGCCACTGAAGCTTTCTTT; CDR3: CASSLSGATEAFF
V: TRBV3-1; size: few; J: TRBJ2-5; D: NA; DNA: TGTGCCAGCAGCCAATTGCGGGATAGCAGCCAAGAGACCCAGTACTTC; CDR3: CASSQLRDSSQETQYF
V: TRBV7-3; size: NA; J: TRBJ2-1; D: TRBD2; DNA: TGTGCCAGCAGCAGAGCGGGCGGGAGCTCCTACAATGAGCAGTTCTTC; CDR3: CASSRAGGSSYNEQFF
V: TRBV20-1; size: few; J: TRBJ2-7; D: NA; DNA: TGCAGTGCTAGGAGAGCCCGGGGCCTTCACGAGCAGTACTTC; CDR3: CSARRARGLHEQYF
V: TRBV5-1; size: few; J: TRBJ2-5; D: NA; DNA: TGCGCCAGCAGTTACAGGGTTGGGACCCAGTACTTC; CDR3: CASSYRVGTQYF
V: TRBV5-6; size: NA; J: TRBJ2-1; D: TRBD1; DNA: TGTGCCAGCAGCCTTGGGGGGACAGGCGTCTACAATGAGCAGTTCTTC; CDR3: CASSLGGTGVYNEQFF
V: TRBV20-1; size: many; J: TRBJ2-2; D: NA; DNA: TGCAGTGCCAGAAGAGCCGTCACCGGGGAGCTGTTTTTT; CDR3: CSARRAVTGELFF
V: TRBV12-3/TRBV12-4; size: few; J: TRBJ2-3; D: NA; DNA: TGTGCCAGCAGTATAAGACAGGTCCCAGATACGCAGTATTTT; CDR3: CASSIRQVPDTQYF